This TCR beta chain was retrieved from a study of cytomegalovirus exposure and HLA in healthy donors. This clone was seen only a few times. No antigen is known for it. Every donor was a healthy person donating bone marrow. In the PCR, 60 Vbeta and 13 Jbeta primers were used. Here immunoSEQ multiplex PCR was the method, and the copy in TCRdb shows in-frame clones only, minus some. This repertoire shows approximately 200,000 clones, 70% to 85% found once; its top ten account for around 0.2%. The study's findings and limits: Earlier analysis yielded a pattern in which most TCR beta V segments were productive about 87% or about 30% of the time.

Germline CDR1 WSHSY, CDR2 SAAADI. The CDR3 runs to 13 residues. V lost 4 bases, J lost 4 bases, and 9 bases lay in between. This sequence originates from a girl aged 2 to 9 in good health and CMV-seronegative. The sample comprised PBMCs. The chain is built from TRBV10-2 and TRBJ2-3, with D uncertain. The CDR3 coding sequence is TGCGCCAGCAGTGTTGCGAGCGCAGATACGCAGTATTTT. This codes for CASSVASADTQYF.